The T cell receptor beta chain under discussion was sequenced for a study of blood T cell repertoires in COVID-19. As for the study in general: Samples taken during acute and convalescent COVID-19 were collected in the United States, Italy and Spain. PBMCs, B-cell-depleted T cells, or T cells provided the cDNA or gDNA that made up the material.

Under the authors' procedure: Nucleated cell counts were estimated from reference gene primer amplification. Sequencing was performed with immunoSEQ multiplex PCR; in TCRdb, only in-frame clones are kept and a portion is missing. From that table come the V and J calls and clone size; the DNA was used to work out D and trimming. The sample consists of about 83,000 clones, 86% of them appearing once. V lost 1 base and J lost 4; bases outside the gene matches: 5. Germline lookup yields CDR1 SGHRS and CDR2 YFSETQ. This CDR3 comprises 15 residues. Source material: peripheral blood. The chain combines TRBV5-1 with TRBJ2-1, with 7 bases identical to TRBD2. This TCR came from an elderly woman in a cohort sampled during active or convalescent COVID-19. DNA of the CDR3: TGCGCCAGCAGCTTGTCCGGGGGGACGTACAATGAGCAGTTCTTC. It specifies CASSLSGGTYNEQFF.